Following are 11 T cell receptor beta chains from one sample sequenced in a study of shared clonotypes between healthy human individuals. Naive CD8 isolation took CD45RO-negative cells positively selected for CCR7 and excluded terminally differentiated effector memory CD45RA+ cells. Only in-frame clones appear in the TCRdb table, and some are missing; sequencing was by immunoSEQ multiplex PCR. Among around 700,000 clones listed, about 92% were seen once. The sample comprised naive CD8+ T cells sorted from blood. The receptors originated from a man aged 25 to 40 in good health.

The V call is TRBV6-5, the J call TRBJ2-7; either TRBD1 or TRBD2 may fit D (6 bases each). CDR1 MNHEY and CDR2 SVGAGI come from the germline V gene. The CDR3 spans 14 residues. V was clipped by 6 bases and J by 6 bases, with 18 bases between them. The CDR3 reads CASSPGWGAREQYF. In DNA form, the CDR3 reads TGTGCCAGCAGCCCCGGGTGGGGGGCGCGCGAGCAGTACTTC.

The chain recombines TRBV6-5 with TRBJ2-7; weak D call: TRBD2 (5 bases). CDR3 length equals 14 residues. V shed 2 bases and J shed 2 bases, with 10 bases lying between them. Germline V lookup: CDR1 MNHEY, CDR2 SVGAGI. The CDR3 sequence is CASSYRELTYEQYF. The CDR3 nucleotides read TGTGCCAGCAGTTACCGGGAATTAACCTACGAGCAGTACTTC.

This chain uses TRBV2 with TRBJ2-7; 7 bases line up with TRBD1. The CDR3 spans 14 residues. After removal of 4 bases from V and 3 bases from J, the junction contained 6 bases not matched to a gene. CDR1 SNHLY and CDR2 FYNNEI come from the germline V gene. The CDR3 sequence is CASSGGQPLYEQYF. The CDR3, as DNA: TGTGCCAGCAGTGGGGGACAGCCACTCTACGAGCAGTACTTC.

This chain joins TRBV13 and TRBJ2-7; 8 nucleotides line up with TRBD2. CDR3 size: 15 residues. Trimming removed 5 bases from V and 4 bases from J; junction bases left unmatched: 10. In germline, CDR1 is PRHDT, CDR2 FYEKMQ (reference sequence). Here the CDR3 reads CASSPGGGEPYEQYF. CDR3 DNA: TGTGCCAGCAGCCCCGGGGGGGGAGAGCCTTACGAGCAGTACTTC.

The J gene is TRBJ2-7, the V gene TRBV29-1, with TRBD2 matching 7 bases. Germline V lookup: CDR1 SQVTM, CDR2 ANQGSEA. With V trimmed by 6 bases and J by 0 bases, 5 bases remained unmatched. The length of the CDR3 is 13 residues. The CDR3: CSVLAEFSYEQYF. The CDR3 DNA is TGCAGCGTGCTAGCGGAATTCTCCTACGAGCAGTACTTC.

J is TRBJ2-3 and V is TRBV6-6; D gene uncertain. Germline V gene data show CDR1 as MNHNY and CDR2 as SVGAGI (reference sequence). V lost 4 bases and J lost 9, with 11 bases in between. CDR3 length: 12 residues. The CDR3 bases are TGTGCCAGCAGTTCCCCCGATCTAACGCAGTATTTT. Its protein is CASSSPDLTQYF.

V and J are TRBV29-1 and TRBJ2-5, with TRBD2 matching over 13 bases. Trimming removed 3 bases from V and 5 bases from J; junction bases left unmatched: 6. There are 15 residues in the CDR3. The germline V gene has CDR1 SQVTM and CDR2 ANQGSEA. The CDR3 region has the DNA TGCAGCGTTGAGGCGCGGACTAGCGGGAGTGAGACCCAGTACTTC. Its protein product is CSVEARTSGSETQYF.

The chain joins TRBV7-2 to TRBJ2-3, with 12 bases identical to TRBD2. The V gene end was trimmed by 5 bases and the J gene end by 4 bases; junction bases not matched to a gene: 13. The CDR3 runs 18 residues. Germline V gene data show CDR1 as SGHTA and CDR2 as FQGNSA. The CDR3 here is CASSRILTSGRAADTQYF. The CDR3 nucleotides are TGTGCCAGCAGCCGTATACTGACTAGCGGGAGAGCCGCAGATACGCAGTATTTT.

This chain uses TRBV29-1 with TRBJ2-7; D remains ambiguous. This CDR3 has 13 amino acids. CDR1 is SQVTM and CDR2 is ANQGSEA in the germline V gene. V shed 4 bases and J shed 4 bases, with 14 bases lying between them. The CDR3 region has the DNA TGCAGCGTTGTAGGCCCTCTGAATTACGAGCAGTACTTC. Translated, it gives CSVVGPLNYEQYF.

The chain combines TRBV11-2 with TRBJ2-1; D unclear. V was cut by 4 bases and J by 1 base, with 5 bases left in between. The germline V gene has CDR1 SGHAT and CDR2 FQNNGV. This CDR3 is 13 amino acids long. In DNA form, the CDR3 reads TGTGCCAGCAGCTCCACATCCTACAATGAGCAGTTCTTC. It codes for CASSSTSYNEQFF.

The chain couples TRBV19 to TRBJ2-3; D remains ambiguous. The V and J ends lost 4 bases and 0 bases respectively, with 5 bases between them. The CDR3 has 13 residues. Germline CDR1 LNHDA, CDR2 SQIVND (reference sequence). In DNA, the CDR3 is TGTGCCAGTAGTACAGAAAGCACAGATACGCAGTATTTT. Protein product: CASSTESTDTQYF.